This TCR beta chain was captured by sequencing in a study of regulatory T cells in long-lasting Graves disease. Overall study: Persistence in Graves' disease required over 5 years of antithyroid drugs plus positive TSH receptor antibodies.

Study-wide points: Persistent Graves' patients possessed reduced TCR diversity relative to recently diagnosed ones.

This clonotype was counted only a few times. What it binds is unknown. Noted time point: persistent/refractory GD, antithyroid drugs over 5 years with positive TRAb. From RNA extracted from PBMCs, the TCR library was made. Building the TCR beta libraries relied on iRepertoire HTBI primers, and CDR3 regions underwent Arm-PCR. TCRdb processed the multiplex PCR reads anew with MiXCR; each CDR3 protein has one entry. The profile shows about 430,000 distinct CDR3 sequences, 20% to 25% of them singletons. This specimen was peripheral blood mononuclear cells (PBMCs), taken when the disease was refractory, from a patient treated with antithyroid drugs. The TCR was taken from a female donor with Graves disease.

CDR3 sequence: CSASRSGGLAKNIQYF. The CDR3, as DNA: TGCAGTGCTAGTAGGAGCGGGGGTTTAGCCAAAAACATTCAGTACTTC. This chain uses TRBV20-1 with TRBJ2-4; TRBD2 aligns across 8 bases. The germline V gene has CDR1 DFQATT and CDR2 SNEGSKA (reference sequence). The CDR3 runs to 16 residues. With 3 bases clipped from V and 0 bases from J, the junction kept 7 bases outside the gene matches.